These 17 T cell receptor beta chains share one sample of origin, sequenced in a study of T cell responses to AZD1222 COVID-19 vaccine. Generated by immunoSEQ multiplex PCR, the TCRdb table keeps only in-frame clones and is missing some. The sample holds under 150,000 clones, 88% seen once. The sequences come from peripheral blood, collected 28 days after the second AZD1222 dose. The source is an adult who received the AZD1222 COVID-19 vaccine.

This chain joins TRBV25-1 and TRBJ1-2; 8 nucleotides align to TRBD1. Germline-derived CDR1 and CDR2 are MGHDK and SYGVNS. V gave up 7 bases and J gave up 3 bases; unmatched junction bases: 7. The CDR3 totals 14 residues. In DNA, the CDR3 is TGTGCCAGCACTGAGGGGACAGGACACTATGGCTACACCTTC. Amino acids: CASTEGTGHYGYTF.

The chain recombines TRBV3-1 (or the pseudogene TRBV3-2) with TRBJ2-1; the D is unclear. The CDR3 totals 14 residues. Trimming took 4 bases from V and 4 from J, leaving 11 bases between them. Germline values: CDR1 LGHDT, CDR2 YNNKEL (reference sequence). The CDR3 loop is CASSRTTAYNEQFF. As DNA, the CDR3 is TGTGCCAGCAGCCGAACTACAGCGTACAATGAGCAGTTCTTC.

V gene TRBV6-2 or TRBV6-3 combines with J gene TRBJ2-3, with a tentative D call TRBD2 (6 bases). Trimming took off 2 bases at V and 3 bases at J, with 9 bases between the two ends. This CDR3 has 14 residues. Per the germline V gene, CDR1 is MNHEY and CDR2 is SVGEGT. CDR3 sequence: CASSYRRETDTQYF. For the CDR3, the DNA is TGTGCCAGCAGTTACAGGAGGGAAACAGATACGCAGTATTTT.

The chain joins TRBV2 to TRBJ2-7; TRBD2 might be the D (5 bases). Germline assignment: CDR1 SNHLY and CDR2 FYNNEI. CDR3 length: 13 residues. The V gene lost 5 bases and the J gene lost 4 bases, with 12 bases spanning the gap. CDR3 sequence: CASSPDGGYEQYF. The DNA of the CDR3 is TGTGCCAGCAGTCCGGACGGCGGGTACGAGCAGTACTTC. Complete variable domain (other parts from reference TRBV2 and TRBJ2-7): EPEVTQTPSHQVTQMGQEVILRCVPISNHLYFYWYRQILGQKVEFLVSFYNNEISEKSEIFDDQFSVERPDGSNFTLKIRSTKLEDSAMYFCASSPDGGYEQYFGPGTRLTVT.

The chain has TRBV5-5 and TRBJ2-1; no firm D call. This CDR3 has 14 amino acids. From germline, CDR1 is SGHKS and CDR2 YYEKEE (reference sequence). V was clipped by 0 bases and J by 10 bases, with 14 bases between them. The CDR3 nucleotides are TGTGCCAGCAGCTTGGAGGCCAGGCTAGGCGAGCAGTTCTTC. It yields the protein CASSLEARLGEQFF.

J is TRBJ2-7 and V is TRBV15; D is undetermined. The CDR3 totals 13 residues. Germline V gene lookup returns CDR1 LNHNV and CDR2 YYDKDF (reference sequence). V gave up 5 bases and J gave up 1 base, with 9 bases separating them. The CDR3 DNA sequence: TGTGCCACCAGCCTCGAAAGGTCCTACGAGCAGTACTTC. This gives the protein CATSLERSYEQYF.

The chain joins TRBV6-6 to TRBJ1-1; tentative D call: TRBD1 (5 bases). The CDR3 is made up of 13 amino acids. The V end was cut by 4 bases, the J end by 5 bases, with 11 bases between. Germline loops: CDR1 MNHNY, CDR2 SVGAGI (reference sequence). This CDR3 is CASSSSGGTEAFF. The CDR3 nucleotides read TGTGCCAGCAGTTCGTCGGGGGGGACTGAAGCTTTCTTT.

This chain links TRBV7-9 with TRBJ2-7; a possible D gene is TRBD2 (6 bases). The CDR3 has 13 residues. Germline CDR1 SEHNR, CDR2 FQNEAQ (reference sequence). V was cut by 1 base and J by 3 bases, with 7 bases left in between. The CDR3 region has the DNA TGTGCCAGCAGCTTAGGGAGGGGCTACGAGCAGTACTTC. Its translation is CASSLGRGYEQYF.

This clone was seen just once. V is TRBV10-1 and J is TRBJ2-3, with unresolved D. Trimming took 2 bases from V and 4 from J, leaving 7 bases between them. The CDR3 loop spans 13 amino acids. The germline V gene has CDR1 WNHNN and CDR2 SYGVQD (reference sequence). The CDR3 sequence is CASSEAGADTQYF. CDR3 nucleotide sequence: TGCGCCAGCAGTGAGGCAGGAGCAGATACGCAGTATTTT.

This clone was observed once. The CDR3 is CASSLADFGSPLHF. The CDR3 DNA reads TGTGCCAGCAGCTTGGCAGATTTCGGTTCACCCCTCCACTTT. The J gene is TRBJ1-6, the V gene TRBV5-6; D gene uncertain. The CDR3 contains 14 residues. Germline CDR1 and CDR2: SGHDT and YYEEEE. Trimming removed 0 bases from V and 9 bases from J, with 10 bases in between.

V usage is TRBV11-3 and J usage is TRBJ2-1; no firm D call. The V and J ends lost 5 bases and 4 bases respectively, with 6 bases between them. Germline assignment: CDR1 SGHNT and CDR2 YENEEA. The CDR3 extends over 12 amino acids. CDR3 sequence reads: CASSPEYNEQFF. Here the CDR3 DNA reads TGTGCCAGCAGCCCTGAGTACAATGAGCAGTTCTTC.

The chain couples TRBV6-4 to TRBJ1-5; D unresolved. Trimming removed 4 bases at V and 10 bases at J, with 14 bases between. The V gene's germline CDR1 is MRHNA and CDR2 SNTAGT. This CDR3 is 13 amino acids long. The CDR3 region has the DNA TGTGCCAGCAGTGCGAGGGCGCGGGATCCCCAGCATTTT. Residues: CASSARARDPQHF.

This clone was detected once. The V and J genes are TRBV27 and TRBJ1-3, with TRBD1 matching 7 bases. CDR1 and CDR2 from the germline V gene are MNHEY and SMNVEV (reference sequence). The CDR3 consists of 17 residues. V was pared by 4 bases and J by 0 bases, with 9 bases of the junction left unmatched. The CDR3 DNA is TGTGCCAGCAGTTCACCGGGACAGCAAGTCTCTGGAAACACCATATATTTT. This encodes CASSSPGQQVSGNTIYF.

This rearrangement joins TRBV19 to TRBJ1-5; D not resolved. Germline assignment: CDR1 LNHDA and CDR2 SQIVND (reference sequence). Trimming pared 11 bases from V and 6 bases from J, leaving 26 bases between. The CDR3 runs to 16 residues. CDR3 loop: CASQAKRASRLQPQHF. The CDR3 DNA follows: TGTGCCTCTCAAGCAAAGAGGGCCTCCCGCCTTCAGCCCCAGCATTTT.

The chain uses TRBV3-1 (or the pseudogene TRBV3-2) and TRBJ2-1, with 8 bases that match TRBD2. V dropped 1 base and J dropped 3; count of bases not matched to a gene: 2. Germline V gene sequence: CDR1 LGHDT, CDR2 YNNKEL (reference sequence). The CDR3 length is 15 residues. The CDR3 nucleotides are TGTGCCAGCAGCCAAGGGACTAGCAGCTACAATGAGCAGTTCTTC. Translating gives CASSQGTSSYNEQFF.

V gene TRBV27 combines with J gene TRBJ1-6; D possibly corresponds to TRBD1 (6 bases). The V gene's germline CDR1 is MNHEY and CDR2 SMNVEV (reference sequence). The CDR3 is 15 amino acids. Trimming removed 2 bases from V and 3 bases from J, with 8 bases in between. CDR3 residues: CASSLGRGYNSPLHF. Written as DNA, the CDR3 is TGTGCCAGCAGTTTAGGCAGGGGCTATAATTCACCCCTCCACTTT.

CDR3 DNA sequence: TGTGCCAGCAGGGCCGGGGATACGCAGTATTTT. It codes for CASRAGDTQYF. The chain carries TRBV7-6 and TRBJ2-3; unclear D gene. Trimming left V 6 bases short and J 6 bases short, with 7 bases between. Germline V gene lookup returns CDR1 SGHVS and CDR2 FNYEAQ. The length of the CDR3 is 11 residues.